This passage covers 10 T cell receptor beta chains from one sample sequenced in a study of cytomegalovirus exposure and HLA in healthy donors. Clones were sequenced by immunoSEQ multiplex PCR, and TCRdb holds only the in-frame ones, with some missing. The sample lists some 260,000 clones, about 90% occurring once. Sequenced sample: PBMCs. The receptors were sampled from a man younger than 35 in good health and CMV-seropositive.

This clone was seen a single time. The CDR3 DNA reads TGCAGCGTTGGGACAGGGGACTGGGGGACCCAGTACTTC. It yields the protein CSVGTGDWGTQYF. The chain joins TRBV29-1 to TRBJ2-5; 9 bases agree with TRBD1. The germline gives CDR1 SQVTM, CDR2 ANQGSEA. V shed 4 bases, J shed 7 bases, and the junction held 7 bases outside the gene matches. CDR3 size: 13 residues.

The gene calls are TRBV18 and TRBJ1-5; 7 positions agree with TRBD1. The CDR3 length is 16 residues. Germline values: CDR1 KGHSH, CDR2 LQKENI. The V segment lost 5 bases and the J segment 0 bases; nucleotides outside the gene matches: 7. The CDR3 DNA is TGTGCCAGCTCATCACTAGGGACAGTTAGCAATCAGCCCCAGCATTTT. Protein sequence: CASSSLGTVSNQPQHF. Combining the CDR3 with reference TRBV18 and TRBJ1-5 gives the whole variable domain NAGVMQNPRHLVRRRGQEARLRCSPMKGHSHVYWYRQLPEEGLKFMVYLQKENIIDESGMPKERFSAEFPKEGPSILRIQQVVRGDSAAYFCASSSLGTVSNQPQHFGDGTRLSIL.

The chain links TRBV4-1 to TRBJ2-7; TRBD2 is a possible D gene (5 bases). Germline CDR1 and CDR2: MGHRA and YSYEKL. The CDR3 loop spans 14 amino acids. The V and J ends lost 0 bases and 6 bases respectively, with 12 bases between them. The CDR3 bases are TGCGCCAGCAGCCAAGAGAGCCTAGCTAGCGAGCAGTACTTC. Translating it yields CASSQESLASEQYF.

The gene calls are TRBV27 and TRBJ1-2, with 7 bases lining up with TRBD1. J was trimmed by 4 bases and V by 6 bases; bases with no gene match: 17. The CDR3 length is 17 residues. CDR1 is MNHEY and CDR2 is SMNVEV in the germline V gene (reference sequence). DNA of the CDR3: TGTGCCAGCAGACTTTTACCCGACAGGGAGGGTACCTATGGCTACACCTTC. Translation gives CASRLLPDREGTYGYTF.

This rearrangement joins TRBV2 to TRBJ1-2; a weak D match, TRBD1 (6 bases). With 10 bases removed from V and 7 bases from J, the gap between germline ends came to 28 bases. The CDR3 extends over 16 amino acids. Germline-derived CDR1 and CDR2 are SNHLY and FYNNEI. The CDR3 sequence is CAIPLLRGSGSGGYTF. Here the CDR3 DNA reads TGTGCCATCCCCCTCCTCAGGGGTTCCGGATCTGGTGGCTACACCTTC.

V and J are TRBV5-4 and TRBJ2-7, with D perhaps assigned TRBD1 or TRBD2 (5 bases each). Germline V gives CDR1 SGHNT, CDR2 YYREEE (reference sequence). There are 14 residues in the CDR3. Trimming shortened V by 4 bases and J by 6 bases, and 17 bases separated the two germline ends. The CDR3 spells CASSNRDPPGEQYF. CDR3 bases: TGTGCCAGCAGCAACCGGGACCCACCTGGCGAGCAGTACTTC.

V gene TRBV30 combines with J gene TRBJ2-2, with 10 bases that match TRBD2. This CDR3 has 14 residues. Germline V gene lookup returns CDR1 GTSNPN and CDR2 SVGIG (reference sequence). V lost 7 bases, J lost 3 bases, and 5 bases stayed unmatched. The chain's CDR3 is CASILAGYTGELFF. The CDR3 nucleotides are TGTGCCTCGATACTAGCGGGATACACCGGGGAGCTGTTTTTT.

The rearrangement joins TRBV29-1 to TRBJ2-2; D is possibly TRBD2 (5 bases). The V end lost 4 bases, the J end lost 0 bases, and 9 bases lay between the germline ends. The CDR3 contains 14 residues. The germline V gene has CDR1 SQVTM and CDR2 ANQGSEA. This CDR3 is CSVVAGPNTGELFF. CDR3 DNA: TGCAGCGTTGTGGCGGGCCCGAACACCGGGGAGCTGTTTTTT.

The chain has TRBV6-1 and TRBJ2-5, with TRBD2 matching over 7 bases. The CDR3 runs to 14 residues. CDR1 MNHNS and CDR2 SASEGT come from the germline V gene. The ends lost 3 bases at V and 2 bases at J; junction bases unmatched: 3. The CDR3 DNA follows: TGTGCCAGCAGTGAGGCGGGGGATCAAGAGACCCAGTACTTC. Translated: CASSEAGDQETQYF.

This rearrangement joins TRBV5-8 to TRBJ2-5, with unresolved D. Between the trimmed V and J ends, which lost 0 bases and 5 bases, there was a span of 5 bases. Looked up from germline, CDR1 is SGHTS and CDR2 is YDEGEE. The CDR3 is 12 residues long. Here the CDR3 DNA reads TGTGCCAGCAGCTTGGTGTATGAGACCCAGTACTTC. Amino acid sequence: CASSLVYETQYF. The whole variable domain, remainder taken from reference TRBV5-8 and TRBJ2-5, is EAGVTQSPTHLIKTRGQQATLRCSPISGHTSVYWYQQALGLGLQFLLWYDEGEERNRGNFPPRFSGRQFPNYSSELNVNALELEDSALYLCASSLVYETQYFGPGTRLLVL.